This T cell receptor beta chain was recorded in a study of vaccination and CD4 T cells after COVID-19. General observations from the study: Spike mono-reactivity was found in 304 of the 307 vaccine-specific clones identified in convalescent patients.

Once obtained from cultured CD4+ T cells, the DNA was sequenced using the Oncomine TCR Beta short-read assay. Using its own MiXCR run on the PCR reads, TCRdb lists one record per CDR3 protein. The sample records fewer than 25,000 distinct CDR3 sequences, 38% being singletons. CDR1 LNHDA and CDR2 SQIVND come from the germline V gene (reference sequence). With V trimmed by 4 bases and J by 0 bases, 6 bases remained unmatched. The CDR3 totals 16 residues. Note on this clonotype: Its antigen is unidentified.

The treatment was: roughly 11-day PBMC culture with coronavirus spike peptide pools or control peptides (ViraFEST assay). The gene calls are TRBV19 and TRBJ1-5; 7 nucleotides agree with TRBD1. This TCR was recovered from a human donor with COVID-19. Sequencing input: cultured CD4+ T cells from blood. The CDR3 nucleotides read TGTGCCAGTAGTACCCCACAGGGGTTTAGCAATCAGCCCCAGCATTTT. Translated: CASSTPQGFSNQPQHF. The full variable domain, rest sourced from reference TRBV19 and TRBJ1-5, is DGGITQSPKYLFRKEGQNVTLSCEQNLNHDAMYWYRQDPGQGLRLIYYSQIVNDFQKGDIAEGYSVSREKKESFPLTVTSAQKNPTAFYLCASSTPQGFSNQPQHFGDGTRLSIL.